These 27 T cell receptor beta chains were sequenced from one sample in a study of blood T cells in healthy people across ages (dated by TCRdb to about 2015). The library was prepared using 5' RACE. TCRdb lists the instrument as Illumina HiSeq 2500. A second PCR of roughly 7 to 11 cycles was performed with a sample-barcoded 5' primer and a J-beta primer mix. In TCRdb, the public reads were trimmed at Q25 with fastp and aligned with MiXCR, with productive beta chains retained. Merged by CDR3 protein, the rows form single entries marked with the most common genes and DNA. For this sample the table gives 450,000 to 600,000 distinct CDR3 sequences, of which around a quarter were detected only once. The ten top clones hold approximately 4% of the sample. In addition, the sample was reused for a study of T cells of mothers and their children.

The specimen sequenced was blood. These receptors originate from a boy aged 2 to 10 in good health.

The rearrangement links TRBV9 to TRBJ1-5; D perhaps matches TRBD1 (6 bases). The CDR3 is 15 residues long. Looked up from germline, CDR1 is SGDLS and CDR2 is YYNGEE. V was clipped by 0 bases and J by 2 bases, with 9 bases between them. Here the CDR3 reads CASSVGTVGNQPQHF. CDR3 DNA: TGTGCCAGCAGCGTAGGGACAGTCGGCAATCAGCCCCAGCATTTT.

This clonotype was counted a few times. The chain has TRBV28 and TRBJ2-7, with 11 positions matching TRBD2. The junction had 5 bases not matched to a gene; V was cut back by 7 bases and J by 3 bases. The V gene's germline CDR1 is MDHEN and CDR2 SYDVKM. This CDR3 spans 14 amino acids. CDR3 in DNA: TGTGCCAGCAAAACCGGGACTAGCGGCTACGAGCAGTACTTC. Its protein product is CASKTGTSGYEQYF. Together with reference TRBV28 and TRBJ2-7, the CDR3 gives the full variable domain: DVKVTQSSRYLVKRTGEKVFLECVQDMDHENMFWYRQDPGLGLRLIYFSYDVKMKEKGDIPEGYSVSREKKERFSLILESASTNQTSMYLCASKTGTSGYEQYFGPGTRLTVT.

This clonotype was seen more than once but under ten times. V and J are TRBV27 and TRBJ1-2, with D uncertain. Per germline, CDR1 MNHEY and CDR2 SMNVEV (reference sequence). The germline V and J ends were trimmed by 3 bases and 2 bases, with 13 bases remaining between them. The CDR3 runs 15 residues. CDR3 bases: TGTGCCAGCAGTTTTGGTGGGCGGAAAAACTATGGCTACACCTTC. Translated, it gives CASSFGGRKNYGYTF.

Here the CDR3 reads CATSRGYGYTF. The CDR3 bases are TGTGCCACCAGCAGAGGTTATGGCTACACCTTC. The chain has TRBV15 and TRBJ1-2; D remains ambiguous. This CDR3 has 11 amino acids. Trimming pared 1 base from V and 5 bases from J, leaving 2 bases between. In germline, CDR1 is LNHNV, CDR2 YYDKDF (reference sequence).

In its sample, this clonotype was seen a few times. The chain uses TRBV7-3 and TRBJ2-6; TRBD1 matches at 8 bases. Germline CDR1 is SGHTA and CDR2 is FQGTGA. With V trimmed by 4 bases and J by 2 bases, 4 bases remained unmatched. This CDR3 has 16 amino acids. The CDR3, as DNA: TGTGCCAGCAGCTCAACAGGGGGTCCTGGGGCCAACGTCCTGACTTTC. It specifies CASSSTGGPGANVLTF.

The chain has TRBV27 and TRBJ2-7; the D gene is possibly TRBD2 (5 bases). There are 15 residues in the CDR3. CDR1 and CDR2 (germline): MNHEY, SMNVEV (reference sequence). Trimming left V 6 bases short and J 0 bases short, with 15 bases between. CDR3 residues: CASSPRAASSYEQYF. The CDR3 nucleotides are TGTGCCAGCAGCCCGAGGGCGGCGAGCTCCTACGAGCAGTACTTC.

This clonotype has just a few counts. V gene TRBV20-1 combines with J gene TRBJ2-7, with D unclear. Germline V gene data show CDR1 as DFQATT and CDR2 as SNEGSKA (reference sequence). Trimming pared 0 bases from V and 2 bases from J, leaving 14 bases between. The CDR3 has 15 amino acids. The CDR3 nucleotides read TGCAGTGCTAGAGATCCCCTGGACGAGACCTACGAGCAGTACTTC. Protein sequence: CSARDPLDETYEQYF.

The CDR3, as DNA: TGTGCCAGCAGAAAACTAAATACCTACGAGCAGTACTTC. This encodes CASRKLNTYEQYF. The chain carries TRBV6-6 and TRBJ2-7; D not resolved. CDR1 and CDR2 (germline): MNHNY, SVGAGI (reference sequence). This CDR3 is built from 13 residues. V gave up 6 bases and J gave up 2 bases, with 11 bases separating them.

This clonotype appeared a few times. The rearrangement joins TRBV30 to TRBJ1-1; D remains ambiguous. The CDR3 loop spans 11 amino acids. The V end was cut by 2 bases, the J end by 11 bases, with 12 bases between. Germline CDR1 and CDR2: GTSNPN and SVGIG (reference sequence). CDR3 coding DNA: TGTGCCTGGAGTTCGAGCTCTGGGGCTTTCTTT. This translates into CAWSSSSGAFF.

Only a few counts were recorded for this clonotype. CDR3 region: CASNSILSPETSGYEQYF. DNA of the CDR3: TGTGCCAGCAACTCCATTCTTTCACCGGAGACTAGCGGCTACGAGCAGTACTTC. The V gene is TRBV6-2 or TRBV6-3, the J gene TRBJ2-7; 9 bases align to TRBD2. CDR1 and CDR2 (germline): MNHEY, SVGEGT. V lost 7 bases and J lost 3; bases outside the gene matches: 19. The CDR3 is 18 residues long.

Only a few counts were recorded for this clonotype. The V and J genes are TRBV7-6 and TRBJ2-1; 7 nucleotides align to TRBD1. After removal of 2 bases from V and 7 bases from J, the junction contained 11 bases not matched to a gene. Germline V gene sequence: CDR1 SGHVS, CDR2 FNYEAQ. The CDR3 runs 16 residues. The DNA of the CDR3 is TGTGCCAGCAGCTTACCAGGACAGGTGATTGGTAATGAGCAGTTCTTC. Protein: CASSLPGQVIGNEQFF.

This clonotype has just a few counts. The chain recombines TRBV25-1 with TRBJ2-5; D not certain. Germline V lookup: CDR1 MGHDK, CDR2 SYGVNS. Trimming pared 4 bases from V and 5 bases from J, leaving 8 bases between. This CDR3 has 12 residues. The CDR3 here is CASSVGRETQYF. Written as DNA, the CDR3 is TGTGCCAGCAGTGTCGGCAGGGAGACCCAGTACTTC.

This chain links TRBV29-1 with TRBJ2-5; 7 positions match TRBD2. The J call may be faulty, since TRBJ2-1 better matches the DNA end. The V gene's germline CDR1 is SQVTM and CDR2 ANQGSEA. The CDR3 contains 13 residues. The CDR3 nucleotides are TGCAGCGTGGAGGGAGGGGTCTACAATGAGCAGTTCTTC. It encodes CSVEGGVYNEQFF.

The CDR3 here is CAISELAGVRNEQFF. Here the CDR3 DNA reads TGTGCCATCAGTGAGCTAGCGGGAGTTAGGAATGAGCAGTTCTTC. The rearrangement links TRBV10-3 to TRBJ2-1; 10 bases map to TRBD2. Per germline, CDR1 ENHRY and CDR2 SYGVKD. Germline trimming cut 2 bases from V and 7 bases from J; bases unmatched to any gene: 5. The CDR3 is 15 residues long.

In nucleotides, the CDR3 is TGTGCCAGCAGCACAAACCGGGACGCCTACGAGCAGTACTTC. Translating it yields CASSTNRDAYEQYF. The gene calls are TRBV5-4 and TRBJ2-5; the D gene could be TRBD1 or TRBD2 (5 bases each). Gene TRBJ2-7 matches the end of the DNA better, so the J call may be wrong. Germline V gene lookup returns CDR1 SGHNT and CDR2 YYREEE (reference sequence). The CDR3 sequence is 14 residues long.

The J gene is TRBJ2-5, the V gene TRBV12-3 or TRBV12-4; no firm D call. The DNA end favors TRBJ2-1, so the J call may be wrong. The CDR3 loop spans 15 amino acids. CDR3 in amino acids: CASSFGPLTYNEQFF. Written as DNA, the CDR3 is TGTGCCAGCAGTTTTGGGCCACTGACCTACAATGAGCAGTTCTTC.

This chain uses TRBV10-3 with TRBJ1-5; 8 bases align to TRBD1. The CDR3 sequence is 14 residues long. The J segment lost 6 bases and the V segment lost 5 bases, leaving 6 bases of the junction unmatched. The germline V gene has CDR1 ENHRY and CDR2 SYGVKD. The CDR3 spells CAISIGQGSQPQHF. The CDR3 DNA reads TGTGCCATCAGTATTGGACAGGGCAGTCAGCCCCAGCATTTT.

The chain combines TRBV7-9 with TRBJ1-1, with D tentatively TRBD1 (6 bases). Germline V gene lookup returns CDR1 SEHNR and CDR2 FQNEAQ (reference sequence). V lost 5 bases and J lost 0, with 10 bases in between. CDR3 size: 14 residues. The chain's CDR3 is CASSGQILNTEAFF. The CDR3 DNA is TGTGCCAGCAGCGGACAGATCCTGAACACTGAAGCTTTCTTT. The full variable domain, with the rest looked up from reference TRBV7-9 and TRBJ1-1, is DTGVSQNPRHKITKRGQNVTFRCDPISEHNRLYWYRQTLGQGPEFLTYFQNEAQLEKSRLLSDRFSAERPKGSFSTLEIQRTEQGDSAMYLCASSGQILNTEAFFGQGTRLTVV.

The CDR3 DNA is TGCGCCAGCAGCCAAGCGGAACGCCGAATGGCCCAGTACTTC. Its translation: CASSQAERRMAQYF. The chain has TRBV4-3 and TRBJ2-1; D is unclear. The assigned J gene may be wrong: the sequence end matches TRBJ2-5 better. Germline V lookup: CDR1 LGHNA, CDR2 YSLEER. This CDR3 has 14 residues.

This clonotype was recorded a few times. V usage is TRBV14 and J usage is TRBJ2-3, with 12 nucleotides matching TRBD2. The J segment lost 2 bases and the V segment lost 4 bases, leaving 7 bases of the junction unmatched. This CDR3 has 17 amino acids. Germline CDR1 and CDR2: SGHDN and FVKESK. The CDR3 coding sequence is TGTGCCAGCAGCCCGAGGACTAGCGGGATTTTCACAGATACGCAGTATTTT. Residues: CASSPRTSGIFTDTQYF.

J is TRBJ2-5 and V is TRBV7-2; 9 positions agree with TRBD2. The DNA end favors TRBJ2-1, so the J call may be wrong. The CDR3 has 15 residues. CDR1 is SGHTA, CDR2 FQGNSA, per germline. The chain's CDR3 is CASSSLAGKHGEQFF. CDR3 nucleotides: TGTGCCAGCAGCTCGCTAGCGGGAAAACATGGTGAGCAGTTCTTC.

The chain links TRBV7-2 to TRBJ2-1; 10 bases are a match to TRBD2. V was pared by 3 bases and J by 6 bases, with 5 bases of the junction left unmatched. Germline V gene sequence: CDR1 SGHTA, CDR2 FQGNSA. This CDR3 contains 15 residues. For the CDR3, the DNA is TGTGCCAGCAGCTTTGGGACTAGCGTGGGCAATGAGCAGTTCTTC. Amino acid sequence: CASSFGTSVGNEQFF.

This clonotype appeared once. V is TRBV5-1 and J is TRBJ2-1; 10 nucleotides match TRBD2. Losses at the gene ends were 4 bases for V and 3 bases for J; bases not matched to a gene: 16. Germline V gene sequence: CDR1 SGHRS, CDR2 YFSETQ. This CDR3 is built from 19 residues. The DNA for the CDR3 is TGCGCCAGCAGCCATGAAGAGGTGGCTGGACTAGCGGTCTACAATGAGCAGTTCTTC. Its translation: CASSHEEVAGLAVYNEQFF.

The J gene is TRBJ2-2, the V gene TRBV5-1; possibly TRBD1 or TRBD2 for D (6 bases each). This CDR3 region has 19 residues. Germline V gene sequence: CDR1 SGHRS, CDR2 YFSETQ. The V end was cut by 6 bases, the J end by 0 bases, with 24 bases between. The CDR3, as DNA: TGCGCCAGCAATGTCCTGGAGGGGGTCGATCGGCCGAACACCGGGGAGCTGTTTTTT. Amino acids: CASNVLEGVDRPNTGELFF.

This clonotype came up a few times. The chain recombines TRBV5-1 with TRBJ1-3; D might be TRBD1 (5 bases). V lost 4 bases to trimming and J lost 0 bases, with 11 bases between them. The germline V gene encodes CDR1 SGHRS and CDR2 YFSETQ. The CDR3 spans 15 residues. CDR3 DNA sequence: TGCGCCAGCAGCCCGGACACCTTCTCTGGAAACACCATATATTTT. It codes for CASSPDTFSGNTIYF.

This clonotype appeared a few times. The V call is TRBV6-2 or TRBV6-3, the J call TRBJ2-2, with D unclear. Trimming took off 4 bases at V and 3 bases at J, with 9 bases between the two ends. Per germline, CDR1 MNHEY and CDR2 SVGEGT. CDR3 length: 14 residues. As DNA, the CDR3 is TGTGCCAGCAGTTCAGTTTATGACACCGGGGAGCTGTTTTTT. Translation gives CASSSVYDTGELFF.

This clonotype appeared once. The chain links TRBV29-1 to TRBJ2-7; perhaps TRBD1 as D (6 bases). The V and J ends lost 6 bases and 6 bases respectively, with 21 bases between them. Germline lookup yields CDR1 SQVTM and CDR2 ANQGSEA. This CDR3 region has 14 residues. The CDR3 region is CSVRGVAQGLEQYF. CDR3 sequence (DNA): TGCAGCGTCAGGGGAGTAGCTCAGGGGCTCGAGCAGTACTTC.